The 30 T cell receptor beta chains below were found in one sample sequenced in a study of T cell repertoires in cytomegalovirus infection. TCRdb independently ran MiXCR on the reads; one entry per CDR3 protein. The sample has about 830,000 distinct CDR3 sequences, around a third seen once. Antigen specificity for these receptors is unknown. This material consisted of cultured CD8+ T cells from PBMCs, taken from culture after CMV antigen stimulation. These receptors all stem from a human donor in good health (CMV status not recorded). Some clones in this sample may be carry-over from other donors' samples.

V usage is TRBV5-1 and J usage is TRBJ2-7; D is ambiguous. V lost 0 bases and J lost 7, with 11 bases in between. CDR1 is SGHRS, CDR2 YFSETQ, per germline. This CDR3 is built from 13 residues. In nucleotides, the CDR3 is TGCGCCAGCAGCTTGGATCCAGAAATGGAGCAGTACGTC. Translation: CASSLDPEMEQYV.

This clonotype has more than one count but fewer than ten. V and J are TRBV7-9 and TRBJ1-2; D call uncertain. Germline V gene lookup returns CDR1 SEHNR and CDR2 FQNEAQ (reference sequence). The CDR3 loop spans 12 amino acids. The V gene lost 2 bases and the J gene lost 6 bases, with 7 bases spanning the gap. CDR3 DNA sequence: TGTGCCAGCAGCTTATTTGAGAATGGCTACACCTTC. Translating it yields CASSLFENGYTF.

This chain uses TRBV7-4 with TRBJ1-2, with unresolved D. The germline V and J ends were trimmed by 1 base and 4 bases, with 10 bases remaining between them. Germline CDR1 reads SGHVT; CDR2 reads SQSDAQ. CDR3 length equals 14 residues. In DNA form, the CDR3 reads TGTGCCAGCAGCTTAGACCCCCCCAGCTATGGCTACACCTTC. Translated: CASSLDPPSYGYTF.

This clonotype came up a few times. The rearrangement uses TRBV7-6 and TRBJ2-3, with TRBD2 matching over 12 bases. Trimming removed 4 bases from V and 6 bases from J; junction bases left unmatched: 5. The CDR3 spans 15 residues. Per the germline V gene, CDR1 is SGHVS and CDR2 is FNYEAQ. The CDR3 bases are TGTGCCAGCAGCTCTAGCGGGGGGGACTCTGATACGCAGTATTTT. This gives the protein CASSSSGGDSDTQYF.

The chain recombines TRBV25-1 with TRBJ2-6; no clear D gene. From germline, CDR1 is MGHDK and CDR2 SYGVNS. This CDR3 region has 15 residues. Trimming removed 7 bases at V and 0 bases at J, with 10 bases between. CDR3 protein: CASMGFYSGANVLTF. In DNA form, the CDR3 reads TGTGCCAGCATGGGTTTTTACTCTGGGGCCAACGTCCTGACTTTC.

This rearrangement joins TRBV6-5 to TRBJ1-1, with TRBD1 identical over 8 bases. CDR3 length equals 16 residues. V lost 2 bases and J lost 5; bases outside the gene matches: 10. Germline CDR1 MNHEY, CDR2 SVGAGI. CDR3 amino acids: CASSYGGQVVLTEAFF. The CDR3 DNA reads as TGTGCCAGCAGTTACGGGGGACAGGTCGTATTAACTGAAGCTTTCTTT.

V gene TRBV7-2 combines with J gene TRBJ1-1, with D possibly matching TRBD1 (6 bases). V was clipped by 3 bases and J by 0 bases, with 14 bases between them. This CDR3 has 16 amino acids. Germline CDR1 reads SGHTA; CDR2 reads FQGNSA. This CDR3 reads CASSFRGRPMNTEAFF. The CDR3 nucleotides are TGTGCCAGCAGCTTCAGGGGTCGGCCCATGAACACTGAAGCTTTCTTT. The variable domain in full, completed from reference TRBV7-2 and TRBJ1-1, reads GAGVSQSPSNKVTEKGKDVELRCDPISGHTALYWYRQSLGQGLEFLIYFQGNSAPDKSGLPSDRFSAERTGGSVSTLTIQRTQQEDSAVYLCASSFRGRPMNTEAFFGQGTRLTVV.

V gene TRBV7-4 combines with J gene TRBJ2-7, with 10 positions matching TRBD1. This CDR3 comprises 16 residues. J gave up 3 bases and V 3 bases, and 8 bases lay outside the gene matches. CDR1 is SGHVT, CDR2 SQSDAQ, per germline. DNA for the CDR3: TGTGCCAGCAGCTTGGGACAGGGGAACAAGGACTACGAGCAGTACTTC. Translation: CASSLGQGNKDYEQYF.

The V gene is TRBV6-6, the J gene TRBJ2-3; 7 positions agree with TRBD1. This CDR3 has 16 amino acids. V shed 0 bases, J shed 3 bases, and the junction held 6 bases outside the gene matches. The germline gives CDR1 MNHNY, CDR2 SVGAGI (reference sequence). For the CDR3, the DNA is TGTGCCAGCAGTTACTCCCCAGGGGGTGGGACAGATACGCAGTATTTT. Residues: CASSYSPGGGTDTQYF.

Comments on this clonotype: A read error is possible here, since a much larger clone lies one base away. This chain uses TRBV7-6 with TRBJ1-2; D uncertain. This CDR3 region has 10 residues. Germline CDR1 and CDR2: SGHVS and FNYEAQ. The CDR3 here is CACSSHGYTF. CDR3 bases: TGTGCCTGCAGCTCTCATGGCTACACCTTC.

A few counts support this clonotype. The chain recombines TRBV6-5 with TRBJ2-2; TRBD1 agrees at 7 bases. This CDR3 has 17 amino acids. Looked up from germline, CDR1 is MNHEY and CDR2 is SVGAGI. J gave up 2 bases and V 0 bases, and 6 bases lay outside the gene matches. The CDR3 region is CASSYSLTGINTGELFF. CDR3 in DNA: TGTGCCAGCAGTTACTCCCTGACAGGGATAAACACCGGGGAGCTGTTTTTT.

DNA of the CDR3: TGTGCCAGCAGCTATGGACTAGCAATGCAAGAGACCCAGTACTTC. Its protein product is CASSYGLAMQETQYF. V usage is TRBV14 and J usage is TRBJ2-5; 8 bases are a match to TRBD2. The CDR3 has 15 amino acids. Germline trimming cut 5 bases from V and 2 bases from J; bases unmatched to any gene: 7. CDR1 and CDR2 from the germline V gene are SGHDN and FVKESK.

The chain joins TRBV11-2 to TRBJ1-2, with 11 bases lining up with TRBD1. The CDR3 loop spans 17 amino acids. The ends lost 6 bases at V and 6 bases at J; junction bases unmatched: 15. The germline CDR1 and CDR2 sequences are SGHAT and FQNNGV. CDR3 coding DNA: TGTGCCAGCAGACATTTTACCGGGACAGGGGGGCGGAATGGCTACACCTTC. Protein sequence: CASRHFTGTGGRNGYTF.

The sample holds a few counts of this clonotype. The chain employs TRBV27 and TRBJ1-2; TRBD1 might be the D (5 bases). Trimming stripped 6 bases from V and 0 bases from J, with 17 bases between. This CDR3 comprises 16 residues. CDR1 is MNHEY, CDR2 SMNVEV, per germline (reference sequence). This CDR3 is CASSRIGAPPNYGYTF. The CDR3 DNA is TGTGCCAGCAGCCGAATCGGGGCACCTCCTAACTATGGCTACACCTTC.

This clonotype was counted many times. CDR3 amino acids: CASSTHLEIGGGDYGYTF. CDR3 nucleotides: TGTGCCAGCAGCACGCACCTGGAAATAGGAGGGGGGGACTATGGCTACACCTTC. The genes are TRBV7-2 and TRBJ1-2, with D possibly being TRBD1 (6 bases). CDR3 length: 18 amino acids. Germline values: CDR1 SGHTA, CDR2 FQGNSA. The germline V and J ends were trimmed by 5 bases and 3 bases, with 25 bases remaining between them.

V gene TRBV6-6 combines with J gene TRBJ2-7; 8 nucleotides agree with TRBD2. The germline gives CDR1 MNHNY, CDR2 SVGAGI (reference sequence). The V gene end was trimmed by 0 bases and the J gene end by 2 bases; junction bases not matched to a gene: 6. There are 16 residues in the CDR3. For the CDR3, the DNA is TGTGCCAGCAGTTACTCCCCTAGCGGGTTTACCTACGAGCAGTACTTC. Amino acids: CASSYSPSGFTYEQYF.

This clonotype came up a few times. The chain recombines TRBV6-6 with TRBJ2-6, with TRBD2 matching over 7 bases. Germline trimming cut 6 bases from V and 0 bases from J; bases unmatched to any gene: 8. The CDR3 is made up of 17 amino acids. Germline lookup yields CDR1 MNHNY and CDR2 SVGAGI (reference sequence). The CDR3 sequence: CASSAGLPSSGANVLTF. In nucleotides, the CDR3 is TGTGCCAGCAGCGCGGGACTACCCAGCTCTGGGGCCAACGTCCTGACTTTC.

The genes are TRBV6-2 or TRBV6-3 and TRBJ2-7; no firm D call. Looked up from germline, CDR1 is MNHEY and CDR2 is SVGEGT. V was clipped by 6 bases and J by 0 bases, with 9 bases between them. The CDR3 length is 13 residues. The CDR3 DNA sequence: TGTGCCAGCAGCTCTCTGTACTCCTACGAGCAGTACGTC. Its translation: CASSSLYSYEQYV.

This clonotype was seen a few times. V is TRBV11-2 and J is TRBJ2-3; 11 bases are a match to TRBD2. The germline gives CDR1 SGHAT, CDR2 FQNNGV. Trimming at V came to 1 base and at J to 3 bases, leaving 9 bases not matched to a gene. CDR3 size: 18 residues. The CDR3 region is CASSLVGRLAGLTDTQYF. The CDR3 bases are TGTGCCAGCAGCTTAGTAGGGAGACTAGCGGGGTTGACAGATACGCAGTATTTT. The variable domain in full, with the rest retrieved from reference TRBV11-2 and TRBJ2-3, is EAGVAQSPRYKIIEKRQSVAFWCNPISGHATLYWYQQILGQGPKLLIQFQNNGVVDDSQLPKDRFSAERLKGVDSTLKIQPAKLEDSAVYLCASSLVGRLAGLTDTQYFGPGTRLTVL.

This sequence joins TRBV13 and TRBJ1-5, with D unclear. The CDR3 is made up of 12 amino acids. Germline-derived CDR1 and CDR2 are PRHDT and FYEKMQ (reference sequence). Trimming stripped 5 bases from V and 7 bases from J, with 9 bases between. The CDR3 sequence is CASSTMGQPQHF. In DNA, the CDR3 is TGTGCCAGCAGCACCATGGGCCAGCCCCAGCATTTT.

For the CDR3, the DNA is TGCGCCAGCAGCCAAGTAGGTAGCGCCAATGAGCAGTTCTTC. The encoded protein is CASSQVGSANEQFF. The chain is built from TRBV4-1 and TRBJ2-1, with TRBD2 as a possible D gene (5 bases). CDR3 size: 14 residues. In germline, CDR1 is MGHRA, CDR2 YSYEKL. V was clipped by 1 base and J by 6 bases, with 10 bases between them.

V and J are TRBV5-4 and TRBJ2-3, with a tentative D call TRBD2 (5 bases). V was pared by 1 base and J by 1 base, with 10 bases between. This CDR3 has 15 residues. Germline lookup yields CDR1 SGHNT and CDR2 YYREEE (reference sequence). CDR3 region: CASSLKGGRTDTQYF. CDR3 DNA: TGTGCCAGCAGCTTGAAGGGCGGGCGCACAGATACGCAGTATTTT.

The gene calls are TRBV4-2 and TRBJ1-2; tentative D call: TRBD1 (6 bases). The V end was cut by 0 bases, the J end by 5 bases, with 13 bases between. Germline V lookup: CDR1 LGHNA, CDR2 YNFKEQ. The CDR3 runs 15 residues. The CDR3 spells CASSQDEQGEYGYTF. The DNA for the CDR3 is TGTGCCAGCAGCCAAGATGAACAGGGTGAATATGGCTACACCTTC.

This rearrangement joins TRBV27 to TRBJ2-5; unclear D gene. The V end was cut by 2 bases, the J end by 2 bases, with 9 bases between. The CDR3 spans 14 residues. Germline loops: CDR1 MNHEY, CDR2 SMNVEV (reference sequence). The CDR3 coding sequence is TGTGCCAGCAGTTTACTGGCCCAGCAAGAGACCCAGTACTTC. Its protein is CASSLLAQQETQYF.

V and J are TRBV4-1 and TRBJ2-1, with TRBD2 matching 8 bases. Trimming at V came to 1 base and at J to 10 bases, leaving 0 bases not matched to a gene. Germline V gene data show CDR1 as MGHRA and CDR2 as YSYEKL. This CDR3 region has 12 residues. For the CDR3, the DNA is TGCGCCAGCAGCCAAGTAGCGGGGGAGCAGTTCTTC. Encoded protein: CASSQVAGEQFF.

The rearrangement uses TRBV7-6 and TRBJ2-7; D perhaps matches TRBD2 (7 bases). V lost 4 bases, J lost 7 bases, and 14 bases lay in between. CDR1 SGHVS and CDR2 FNYEAQ come from the germline V gene. There are 13 residues in the CDR3. CDR3 sequence reads: CASSSTGGWEQYF. Here the CDR3 DNA reads TGTGCCAGCAGCTCGACGGGGGGCTGGGAGCAGTACTTC.

As concerns this clonotype: One junction end does not reproduce the germline sequence, and a read error may be involved. CDR3 amino acids: CASSRGDTYNGQFF. CDR3 DNA sequence: TGTGCCAGCAGTAGGGGGGACACATACAATGGGCAGTTCTTC. This chain uses TRBV11-2 with TRBJ2-1; D is perhaps TRBD1 or TRBD2 (6 bases each). CDR1 is SGHAT and CDR2 is FQNNGV in the germline V gene. This CDR3 comprises 14 residues.

Only a few counts were recorded for this clonotype. The chain has TRBV12-3 or TRBV12-4 and TRBJ1-4; D gene ambiguous. The CDR3 spans 12 residues. Trimming shortened V by 5 bases and J by 13 bases, and 14 bases separated the two germline ends. CDR3 residues: CASSPNEGRLFF. The CDR3 coding sequence is TGTGCCAGCAGTCCGAACGAAGGGAGACTGTTTTTT.

V is TRBV12-3 or TRBV12-4 and J is TRBJ2-5; no reliable D call. The CDR3 extends over 12 amino acids. V was cut by 3 bases and J by 5 bases, with 7 bases left in between. Written as DNA, the CDR3 is TGTGCCAGCAGTTTCGAAAGGGAGACCCAGTACTTC. It yields the protein CASSFERETQYF.

This clonotype has a count of ten or more. J is TRBJ1-5 and V is TRBV7-9; possibly TRBD1 for D (6 bases). The CDR3 loop spans 16 amino acids. Germline CDR1 and CDR2: SEHNR and FQNEAQ (reference sequence). Deletions cut 5 bases from V and 1 base from J, with 15 bases between. The CDR3 DNA reads as TGTGCCAGCAGCCTAACTTTGGGGGCAAGCAATCAGCCCCAGCATTTT. Its protein product is CASSLTLGASNQPQHF.